These 17 T cell receptor beta chains were sequenced from one sample in a study of cytomegalovirus exposure and HLA in healthy donors. Researchers ran the PCR with 60 Vbeta and 13 Jbeta primers. The table came from immunoSEQ multiplex PCR; TCRdb's copy has only in-frame clones and leaves some out. Here the sample spans over 80,000 clones, 82% being singletons. Sequencing input: PBMCs. These receptors were obtained from a man in his forties or fifties in good health and CMV-seronegative.

The V gene is TRBV7-3, the J gene TRBJ2-1, with 13 nucleotides matching TRBD2. CDR1 SGHTA and CDR2 FQGTGA come from the germline V gene. V lost 4 bases to trimming and J lost 7 bases; unmatched junction nucleotides: 7. The CDR3 runs to 16 residues. The DNA of the CDR3 is TGTGCCAGCAGCTATGGACTAGCGGGAGTTAAAAATGAGCAGTTCTTC. It is translated as CASSYGLAGVKNEQFF.

The CDR3 bases are TGTGCCAGCAGCCTTGGGACTAGCGGGAGCCAGAGGGAGCAGTTCTTC. Amino acid sequence: CASSLGTSGSQREQFF. The chain uses TRBV7-3 and TRBJ2-1; 14 bases line up with TRBD2. The ends lost 5 bases at V and 10 bases at J; junction bases unmatched: 10. Germline CDR1 and CDR2: SGHTA and FQGTGA. The CDR3 is 16 amino acids.

The V call is TRBV6-1, the J call TRBJ2-2; TRBD2 aligns across 7 bases. Germline-derived CDR1 and CDR2 are MNHNS and SASEGT. Germline trimming cut 2 bases from V and 5 bases from J; bases unmatched to any gene: 5. This CDR3 is built from 15 residues. The DNA for the CDR3 is TGTGCCAGCAGTGAATCTCTGGGGGGGACCGGGGAGCTGTTTTTT. Amino acid sequence: CASSESLGGTGELFF.

The genes are TRBV9 and TRBJ2-1; 8 bases are shared with TRBD2. Germline CDR1 SGDLS, CDR2 YYNGEE. Trimming at V came to 0 bases and at J to 10 bases, leaving 12 bases not matched to a gene. This CDR3 is 16 amino acids long. The CDR3 sequence is CASSVAGSGALREQFF. The DNA for the CDR3 is TGTGCCAGCAGCGTAGCCGGTAGCGGGGCCCTTCGGGAGCAGTTCTTC.

In its sample, this clone was seen many times. The V and J genes are TRBV13 and TRBJ2-7, with 7 bases aligning to TRBD1. Losses at the gene ends were 5 bases for V and 0 bases for J; bases not matched to a gene: 4. There are 14 residues in the CDR3. Germline V gene sequence: CDR1 PRHDT, CDR2 FYEKMQ (reference sequence). CDR3 residues: CASSVDRTSYEQYF. CDR3 nucleotides: TGTGCCAGCAGCGTGGACAGGACCTCCTACGAGCAGTACTTC.

The chain carries TRBV5-1 and TRBJ2-6; 9 bases are shared with TRBD2. The V segment lost 5 bases and the J segment 0 bases; nucleotides outside the gene matches: 3. This CDR3 comprises 16 residues. The V gene's germline CDR1 is SGHRS and CDR2 YFSETQ. The CDR3 loop is CASRTSGNSGANVLTF. The CDR3 bases are TGCGCCAGCAGGACTAGCGGCAACTCTGGGGCCAACGTCCTGACTTTC.

This clone was seen just once. The chain employs TRBV15 and TRBJ2-7; no definite D call. The CDR3 contains 13 residues. V lost 3 bases, J lost 2 bases, and 8 bases lay in between. CDR1 is LNHNV, CDR2 YYDKDF, per germline (reference sequence). CDR3 residues: CATSSRVAYEQYF. The CDR3 coding sequence is TGTGCCACCAGCAGCCGGGTTGCCTACGAGCAGTACTTC. The whole variable domain, remainder taken from reference TRBV15 and TRBJ2-7, is DAMVIQNPRYQVTQFGKPVTLSCSQTLNHNVMYWYQQKSSQAPKLLFHYYDKDFNNEADTPDNFQSRRPNTSFCFLDIRSPGLGDTAMYLCATSSRVAYEQYFGPGTRLTVT.

The rearrangement joins TRBV28 to TRBJ2-1; D is unclear. The V end lost 2 bases, the J end lost 3 bases, and 11 bases lay between the germline ends. This CDR3 region has 15 residues. CDR1 is MDHEN and CDR2 is SYDVKM in the germline V gene. For the CDR3, the DNA is TGTGCCAGCAGTTTACTCGCGAGAATCTACAATGAGCAGTTCTTC. As protein: CASSLLARIYNEQFF.

This clone appeared a single time. This sequence joins TRBV6-4 and TRBJ2-2; TRBD2 might be the D (5 bases). The CDR3 totals 17 residues. In germline, CDR1 is MRHNA, CDR2 SNTAGT. The V end lost 3 bases, the J end lost 3 bases, and 17 bases lay between the germline ends. CDR3 loop: CASSEGLGFGDTGELFF. The CDR3 nucleotides are TGTGCCAGCAGTGAAGGACTCGGGTTTGGCGACACCGGGGAGCTGTTTTTT.

A few counts support this clone. The V call is TRBV5-1, the J call TRBJ2-5; TRBD2 might be the D (7 bases). V lost 3 bases to trimming and J lost 0 bases, with 9 bases between them. Germline V gene sequence: CDR1 SGHRS, CDR2 YFSETQ. The length of the CDR3 is 14 residues. The CDR3 loop is CASSSGGYQETQYF. The DNA of the CDR3 is TGCGCCAGCAGCTCGGGGGGCTACCAAGAGACCCAGTACTTC.

The chain uses TRBV29-1 and TRBJ2-3; 12 bases match TRBD2. The germline gives CDR1 SQVTM, CDR2 ANQGSEA. J was trimmed by 6 bases and V by 7 bases; bases with no gene match: 5. CDR3 length: 13 amino acids. The CDR3 spells CSGRLAGVDTQYF. CDR3 DNA sequence: TGCAGCGGGAGACTAGCGGGAGTGGATACGCAGTATTTT.

This chain links TRBV2 with TRBJ2-2; no clear D gene. Per the germline V gene, CDR1 is SNHLY and CDR2 is FYNNEI. This CDR3 has 13 amino acids. Trimming stripped 5 bases from V and 7 bases from J, with 11 bases between. The CDR3 loop reads CASSPPVSGELFF. CDR3 nucleotides: TGTGCCAGCAGTCCCCCTGTGAGCGGGGAGCTGTTTTTT.

This clone has a single count. The chain couples TRBV5-1 to TRBJ2-2; no clear D gene. The V end was cut by 2 bases, the J end by 3 bases, with 8 bases between. Germline V CDR1 and CDR2: SGHRS, YFSETQ. This CDR3 contains 14 residues. The CDR3 spells CASSFRVYTGELFF. The CDR3 nucleotides read TGCGCCAGCAGCTTCCGGGTCTACACCGGGGAGCTGTTTTTT.

This clone has a single count. The chain employs TRBV4-3 and TRBJ2-7, with TRBD2 identical over 8 bases. J gave up 1 base and V 4 bases, and 9 bases lay outside the gene matches. Germline CDR1 reads LGHNA; CDR2 reads YSLEER. The CDR3 sequence is 16 residues long. CDR3 protein: CASSPTVVAGSYEQYF. The DNA of the CDR3 is TGCGCCAGCAGCCCTACGGTAGTAGCGGGATCCTACGAGCAGTACTTC.

This clone was seen a handful of times. J is TRBJ2-2 and V is TRBV2; 11 bases are shared with TRBD2. The V segment lost 3 bases and the J segment 4 bases; nucleotides outside the gene matches: 4. The germline V gene encodes CDR1 SNHLY and CDR2 FYNNEI. The CDR3 consists of 16 residues. The CDR3 loop reads CASSDFSGRGTGELFF. In nucleotides, the CDR3 is TGTGCCAGCAGTGACTTTAGCGGGAGGGGCACCGGGGAGCTGTTTTTT.

The genes are TRBV2 and TRBJ2-1; TRBD2 might be the D (5 bases). The germline V and J ends were trimmed by 4 bases and 9 bases, with 13 bases remaining between them. The V gene's germline CDR1 is SNHLY and CDR2 FYNNEI. The CDR3 loop spans 13 amino acids. CDR3 in amino acids: CASSGVSEGEQFF. CDR3 in DNA: TGTGCCAGCAGTGGGGTTAGCGAAGGTGAGCAGTTCTTC. The full variable domain, with the rest looked up from reference TRBV2 and TRBJ2-1, is EPEVTQTPSHQVTQMGQEVILRCVPISNHLYFYWYRQILGQKVEFLVSFYNNEISEKSEIFDDQFSVERPDGSNFTLKIRSTKLEDSAMYFCASSGVSEGEQFFGPGTRLTVL.

This sequence joins TRBV7-6 and TRBJ2-1; 8 bases line up with TRBD2. J gave up 8 bases and V 1 base, and 7 bases lay outside the gene matches. CDR3 length equals 15 residues. Germline CDR1 is SGHVS and CDR2 is FNYEAQ. The CDR3 spells CASSLEGLAGDEQFF. For the CDR3, the DNA is TGTGCCAGCAGCTTAGAAGGCCTAGCGGGCGATGAGCAGTTCTTC.